This T cell receptor beta chain was sequenced for a study of early T cells in non-severe SARS-CoV-2 infection. Looking at the study overall: Sequencing of bulk RNA from unsorted whole blood was done, without chain pairing. Broader study findings: A preference for anti-spike CD8 responses marked VDJdb matching, which missed private and CD4 specificities.

Unique molecular identifiers were added to individual cDNA molecules. Each CDR3 protein is one row after TCRdb ran MiXCR on the 5' RACE reads. The sample lists roughly 92,000 distinct CDR3 sequences, roughly 12% occurring once. This clonotype showed up just a few times. The antigen remains undetermined. CDR1 is MDHEN, CDR2 SYDVKM, per germline. V lost 3 bases and J 1 base, leaving 10 bases between the germline ends. CDR3 length: 15 residues. The sequencing used whole blood, collected at baseline. V gene TRBV28 combines with J gene TRBJ1-5, with a weak D call TRBD1 (5 bases). This clonotype originated in an adult who was a healthcare worker with PCR-confirmed SARS-CoV-2 infection or an uninfected control (not recorded which). For the CDR3, the DNA is TGTGCCAGCAGTTTCACCGGGGGAAGCAATCAGCCCCAGCATTTT. This gives the protein CASSFTGGSNQPQHF.